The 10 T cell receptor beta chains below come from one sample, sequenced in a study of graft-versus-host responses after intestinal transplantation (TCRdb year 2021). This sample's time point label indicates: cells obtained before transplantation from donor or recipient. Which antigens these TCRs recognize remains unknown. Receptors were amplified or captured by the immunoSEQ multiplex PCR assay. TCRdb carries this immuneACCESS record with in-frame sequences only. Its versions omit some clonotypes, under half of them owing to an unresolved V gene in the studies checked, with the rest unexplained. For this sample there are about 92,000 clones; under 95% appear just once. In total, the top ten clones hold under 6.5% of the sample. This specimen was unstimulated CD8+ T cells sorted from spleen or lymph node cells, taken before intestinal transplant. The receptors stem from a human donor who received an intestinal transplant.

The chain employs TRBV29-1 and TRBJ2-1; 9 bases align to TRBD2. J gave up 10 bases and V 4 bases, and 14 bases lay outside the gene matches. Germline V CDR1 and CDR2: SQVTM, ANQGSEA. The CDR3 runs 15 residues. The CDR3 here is CSVVGGLREGGEQFF. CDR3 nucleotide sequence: TGCAGCGTTGTGGGGGGCTTGCGGGAGGGCGGGGAGCAGTTCTTC.

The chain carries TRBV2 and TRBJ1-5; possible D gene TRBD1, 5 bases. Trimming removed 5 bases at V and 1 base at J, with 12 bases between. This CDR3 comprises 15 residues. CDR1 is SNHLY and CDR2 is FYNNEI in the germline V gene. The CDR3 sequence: CASSKRTRSNQPQHF. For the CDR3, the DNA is TGTGCCAGCAGTAAAAGGACAAGAAGCAATCAGCCCCAGCATTTT. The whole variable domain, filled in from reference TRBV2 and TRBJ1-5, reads EPEVTQTPSHQVTQMGQEVILRCVPISNHLYFYWYRQILGQKVEFLVSFYNNEISEKSEIFDDQFSVERPDGSNFTLKIRSTKLEDSAMYFCASSKRTRSNQPQHFGDGTRLSIL.

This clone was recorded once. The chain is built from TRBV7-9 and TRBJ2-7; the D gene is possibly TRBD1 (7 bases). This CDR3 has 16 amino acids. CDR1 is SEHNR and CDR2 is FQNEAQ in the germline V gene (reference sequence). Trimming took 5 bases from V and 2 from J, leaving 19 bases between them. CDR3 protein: CASSQNRGRRAYEQYF. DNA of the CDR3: TGTGCCAGCAGCCAAAACAGGGGAAGGAGGGCCTACGAGCAGTACTTC.

The CDR3: CASSLGPSEQFF. The DNA of the CDR3 is TGTGCCAGCAGCTTAGGCCCGAGTGAGCAGTTCTTC. The genes are TRBV7-9 and TRBJ2-1; no clear D. The ends were cut back, 1 base at V and 9 bases at J, with 7 bases in the middle. CDR1 is SEHNR, CDR2 FQNEAQ, per germline (reference sequence). The CDR3 is made up of 12 amino acids. The whole variable domain, remainder taken from reference TRBV7-9 and TRBJ2-1, is DTGVSQNPRHKITKRGQNVTFRCDPISEHNRLYWYRQTLGQGPEFLTYFQNEAQLEKSRLLSDRFSAERPKGSFSTLEIQRTEQGDSAMYLCASSLGPSEQFFGPGTRLTVL.

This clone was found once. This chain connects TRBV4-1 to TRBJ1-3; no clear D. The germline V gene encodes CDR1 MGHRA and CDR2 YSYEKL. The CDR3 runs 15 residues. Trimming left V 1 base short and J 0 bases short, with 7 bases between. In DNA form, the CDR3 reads TGCGCCAGCAGCCAAGTTCCCAGCTCTGGAAACACCATATATTTT. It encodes CASSQVPSSGNTIYF.

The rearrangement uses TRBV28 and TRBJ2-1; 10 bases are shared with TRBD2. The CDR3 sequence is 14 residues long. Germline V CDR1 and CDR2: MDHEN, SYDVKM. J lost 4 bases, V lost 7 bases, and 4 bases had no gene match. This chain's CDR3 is CASTTSGVYNEQFF. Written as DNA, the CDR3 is TGTGCCAGCACTACTAGCGGGGTTTACAATGAGCAGTTCTTC.

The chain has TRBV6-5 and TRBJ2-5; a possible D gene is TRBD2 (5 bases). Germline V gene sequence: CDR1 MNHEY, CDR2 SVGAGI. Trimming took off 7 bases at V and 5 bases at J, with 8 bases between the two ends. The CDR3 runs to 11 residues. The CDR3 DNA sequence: TGTGCCAGCACGTGGAGGGAGACCCAGTACTTC. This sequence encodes CASTWRETQYF.

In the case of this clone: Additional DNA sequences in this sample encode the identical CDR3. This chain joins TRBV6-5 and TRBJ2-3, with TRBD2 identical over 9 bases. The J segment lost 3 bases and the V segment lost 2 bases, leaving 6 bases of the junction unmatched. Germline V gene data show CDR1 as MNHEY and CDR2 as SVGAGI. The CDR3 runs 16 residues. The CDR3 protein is CASSYGAAGGTDTQYF. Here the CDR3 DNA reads TGTGCCAGCAGTTACGGGGCAGCGGGGGGTACAGATACGCAGTATTTT.

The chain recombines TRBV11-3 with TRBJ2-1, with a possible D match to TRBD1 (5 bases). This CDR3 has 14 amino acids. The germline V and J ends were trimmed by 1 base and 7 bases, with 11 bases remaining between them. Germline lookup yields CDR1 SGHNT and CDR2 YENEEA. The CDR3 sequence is CASSLAGAPNEQFF. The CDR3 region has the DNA TGTGCCAGCAGCTTAGCTGGGGCGCCTAATGAGCAGTTCTTC.

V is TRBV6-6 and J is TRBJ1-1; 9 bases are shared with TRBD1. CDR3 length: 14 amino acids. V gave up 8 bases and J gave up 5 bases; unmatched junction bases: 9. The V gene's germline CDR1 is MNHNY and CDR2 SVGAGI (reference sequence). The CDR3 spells CASGRTGVLTEAFF. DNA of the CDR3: TGTGCCAGCGGTCGGACAGGGGTCCTTACTGAAGCTTTCTTT.